This TCR beta chain was recorded in a study of technical replicates of blood from a few donors. TCRdb's copy holds only in-frame clones and misses some; the assay was immunoSEQ multiplex PCR. Altogether approximately 29,000 clones are present, about 92% being singletons, with the ten largest covering roughly 4%. This clone occurred once. The TCR comes from a human donor in good health. Some clones in this sample may be carry-over from other donors' samples. The source material was PBMCs.

The CDR3 sequence: CASSETSGGGEQYF. The CDR3 coding sequence is TGTGCCAGCAGCGAGACTAGCGGGGGTGGGGAGCAGTACTTC. The V call is TRBV9, the J call TRBJ2-7; 12 bases are a match to TRBD2. CDR3 length equals 14 residues. Trimming removed 3 bases from V and 7 bases from J; junction bases left unmatched: 5. Germline assignment: CDR1 SGDLS and CDR2 YYNGEE.